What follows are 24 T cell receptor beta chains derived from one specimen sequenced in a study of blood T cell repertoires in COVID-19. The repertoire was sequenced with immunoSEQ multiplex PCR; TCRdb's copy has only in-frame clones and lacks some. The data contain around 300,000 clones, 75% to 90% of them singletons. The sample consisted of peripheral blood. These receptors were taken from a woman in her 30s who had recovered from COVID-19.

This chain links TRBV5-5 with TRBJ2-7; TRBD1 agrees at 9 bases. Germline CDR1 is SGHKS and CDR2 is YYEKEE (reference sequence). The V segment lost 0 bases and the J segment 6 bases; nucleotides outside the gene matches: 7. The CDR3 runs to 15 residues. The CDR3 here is CASSLAWGQGGEQYF. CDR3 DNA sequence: TGTGCCAGCAGCTTGGCATGGGGACAGGGTGGCGAGCAGTACTTC.

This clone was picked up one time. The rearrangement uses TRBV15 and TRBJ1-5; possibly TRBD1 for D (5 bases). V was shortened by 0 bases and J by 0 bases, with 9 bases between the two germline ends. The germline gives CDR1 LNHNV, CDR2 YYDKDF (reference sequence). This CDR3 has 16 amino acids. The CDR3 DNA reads TGTGCCACCAGCAGAGATGCGACAGTTAGCAATCAGCCCCAGCATTTT. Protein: CATSRDATVSNQPQHF.

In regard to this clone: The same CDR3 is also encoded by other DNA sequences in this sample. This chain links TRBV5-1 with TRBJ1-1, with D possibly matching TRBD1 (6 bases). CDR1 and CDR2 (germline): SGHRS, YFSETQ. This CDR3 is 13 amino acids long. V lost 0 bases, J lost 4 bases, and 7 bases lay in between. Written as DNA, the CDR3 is TGCGCCAGCAGCTTGGGCAGGGGCACTGAAGCTTTCTTT. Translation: CASSLGRGTEAFF.

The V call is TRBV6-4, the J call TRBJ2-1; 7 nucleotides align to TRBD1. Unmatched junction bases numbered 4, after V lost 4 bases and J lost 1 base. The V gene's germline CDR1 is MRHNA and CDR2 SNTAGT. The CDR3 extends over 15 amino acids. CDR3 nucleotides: TGTGCCAGCAGTGGATCAGGGGGTTCCTACAATGAGCAGTTCTTC. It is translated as CASSGSGGSYNEQFF.

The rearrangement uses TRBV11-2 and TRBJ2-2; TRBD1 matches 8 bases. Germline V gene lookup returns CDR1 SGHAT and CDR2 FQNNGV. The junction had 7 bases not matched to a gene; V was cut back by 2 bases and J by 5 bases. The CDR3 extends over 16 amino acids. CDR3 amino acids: CASSLIGQGWTGELFF. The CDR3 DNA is TGTGCCAGCAGCTTAATAGGACAGGGCTGGACCGGGGAGCTGTTTTTT.

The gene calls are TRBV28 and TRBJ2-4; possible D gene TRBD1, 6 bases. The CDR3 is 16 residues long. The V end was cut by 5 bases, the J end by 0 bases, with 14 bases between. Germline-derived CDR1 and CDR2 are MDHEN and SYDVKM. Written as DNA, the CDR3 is TGTGCCAGCAGTCCATTGGACAGAATAGCCAAAAACATTCAGTACTTC. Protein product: CASSPLDRIAKNIQYF.

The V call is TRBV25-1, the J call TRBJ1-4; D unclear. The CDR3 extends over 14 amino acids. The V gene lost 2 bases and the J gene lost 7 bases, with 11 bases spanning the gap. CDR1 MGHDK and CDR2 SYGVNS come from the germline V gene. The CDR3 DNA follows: TGTGCCAGCAGTGAAGGAGGGCTCGGTGAAAAACTGTTTTTT. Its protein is CASSEGGLGEKLFF.

The CDR3 loop reads CASFSWRLGANVLTF. The CDR3 coding sequence is TGTGCCAGTTTTTCTTGGAGGTTGGGGGCCAACGTCCTGACTTTC. This chain uses TRBV6-5 with TRBJ2-6; a weak D match, TRBD2 (5 bases). CDR3 length: 15 amino acids. V was trimmed by 9 bases and J by 4 bases, leaving 16 bases between them. Germline V CDR1 and CDR2: MNHEY, SVGAGI.

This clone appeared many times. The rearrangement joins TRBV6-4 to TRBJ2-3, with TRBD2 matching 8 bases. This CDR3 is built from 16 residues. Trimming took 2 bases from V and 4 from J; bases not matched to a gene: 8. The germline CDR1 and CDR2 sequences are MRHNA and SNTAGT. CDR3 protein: CASSDGDSGAPDTQYF. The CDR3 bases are TGTGCCAGCAGTGACGGTGATAGCGGGGCCCCAGATACGCAGTATTTT.

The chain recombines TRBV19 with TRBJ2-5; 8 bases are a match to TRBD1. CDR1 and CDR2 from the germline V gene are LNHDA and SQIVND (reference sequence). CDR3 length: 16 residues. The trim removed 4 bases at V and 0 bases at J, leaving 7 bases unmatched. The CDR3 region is CASSTPGQVYQETQYF. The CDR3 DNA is TGTGCCAGTAGTACCCCGGGACAGGTGTACCAAGAGACCCAGTACTTC.

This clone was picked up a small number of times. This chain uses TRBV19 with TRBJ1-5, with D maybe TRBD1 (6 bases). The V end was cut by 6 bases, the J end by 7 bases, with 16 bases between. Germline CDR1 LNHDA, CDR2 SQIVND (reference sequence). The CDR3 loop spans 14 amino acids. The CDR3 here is CASRYTGTTQPQHF. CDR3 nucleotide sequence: TGTGCCAGTAGGTATACAGGGACGACACAGCCCCAGCATTTT.

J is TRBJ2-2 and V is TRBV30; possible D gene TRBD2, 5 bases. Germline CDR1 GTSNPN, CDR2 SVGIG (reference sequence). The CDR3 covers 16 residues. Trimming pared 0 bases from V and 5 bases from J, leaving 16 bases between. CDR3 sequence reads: CAWSVPQPGGTGELFF. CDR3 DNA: TGTGCCTGGAGTGTCCCGCAGCCAGGCGGGACCGGGGAGCTGTTTTTT.

The CDR3 spells CASSISGQGHQPQHF. The CDR3 DNA follows: TGTGCCAGTAGTATTTCGGGACAGGGCCATCAGCCCCAGCATTTT. This chain links TRBV19 with TRBJ1-5; 9 positions match TRBD1. Trimming cost V 3 bases and J 5 bases; bases outside gene matches: 5. The CDR3 has 15 residues. CDR1 is LNHDA, CDR2 SQIVND, per germline (reference sequence).

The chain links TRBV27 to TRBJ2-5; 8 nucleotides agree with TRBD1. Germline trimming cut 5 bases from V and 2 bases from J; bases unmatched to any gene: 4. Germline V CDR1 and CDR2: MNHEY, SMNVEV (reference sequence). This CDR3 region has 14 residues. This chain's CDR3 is CASSRWTGQETQYF. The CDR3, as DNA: TGTGCCAGCAGTCGGTGGACAGGGCAAGAGACCCAGTACTTC.

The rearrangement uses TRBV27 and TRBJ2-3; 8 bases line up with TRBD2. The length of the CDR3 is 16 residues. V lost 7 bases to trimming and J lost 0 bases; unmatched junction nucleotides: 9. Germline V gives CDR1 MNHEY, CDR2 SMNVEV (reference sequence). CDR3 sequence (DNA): TGTGCCAGCAACGGCGGGAGGACCTCTAGCACAGATACGCAGTATTTT. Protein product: CASNGGRTSSTDTQYF.

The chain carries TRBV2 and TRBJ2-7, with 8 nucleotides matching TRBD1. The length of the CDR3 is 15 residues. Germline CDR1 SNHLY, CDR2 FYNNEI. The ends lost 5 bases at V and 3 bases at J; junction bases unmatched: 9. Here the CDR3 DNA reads TGTGCCAGCAGTCCCGGGACAGGTAGCCGCTACGAGCAGTACTTC. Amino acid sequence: CASSPGTGSRYEQYF. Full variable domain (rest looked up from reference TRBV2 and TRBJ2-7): EPEVTQTPSHQVTQMGQEVILRCVPISNHLYFYWYRQILGQKVEFLVSFYNNEISEKSEIFDDQFSVERPDGSNFTLKIRSTKLEDSAMYFCASSPGTGSRYEQYFGPGTRLTVT.

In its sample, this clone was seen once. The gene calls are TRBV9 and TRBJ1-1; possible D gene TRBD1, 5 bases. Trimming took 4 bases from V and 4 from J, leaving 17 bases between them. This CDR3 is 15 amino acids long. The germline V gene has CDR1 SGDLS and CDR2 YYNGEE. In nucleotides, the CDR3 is TGTGCCAGCAGCCCCTCGGGTCGGGGGACCACTGAAGCTTTCTTT. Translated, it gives CASSPSGRGTTEAFF.

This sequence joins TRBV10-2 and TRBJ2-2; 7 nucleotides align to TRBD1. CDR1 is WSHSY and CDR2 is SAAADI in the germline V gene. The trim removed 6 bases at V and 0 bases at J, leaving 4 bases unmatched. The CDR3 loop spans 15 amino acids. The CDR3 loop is CASSRTGANTGELFF. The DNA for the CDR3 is TGCGCCAGCAGCAGAACAGGGGCGAACACCGGGGAGCTGTTTTTT.

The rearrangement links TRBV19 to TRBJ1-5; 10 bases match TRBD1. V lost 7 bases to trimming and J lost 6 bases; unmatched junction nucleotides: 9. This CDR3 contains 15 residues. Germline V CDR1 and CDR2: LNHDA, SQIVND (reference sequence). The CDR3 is CASTPGQGNGQPQHF. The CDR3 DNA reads TGTGCCAGTACCCCGGGACAGGGGAACGGTCAGCCCCAGCATTTT.

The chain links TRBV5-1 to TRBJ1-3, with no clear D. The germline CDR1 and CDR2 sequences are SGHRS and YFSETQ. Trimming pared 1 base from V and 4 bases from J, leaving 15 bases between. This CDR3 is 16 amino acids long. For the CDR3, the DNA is TGCGCCAGCAGCTTGTCGTTTCGGAGCTCAGGAAACACCATATATTTT. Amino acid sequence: CASSLSFRSSGNTIYF.

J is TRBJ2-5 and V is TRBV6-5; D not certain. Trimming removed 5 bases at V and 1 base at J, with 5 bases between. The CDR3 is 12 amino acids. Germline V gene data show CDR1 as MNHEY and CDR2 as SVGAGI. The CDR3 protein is CASSRSQETQYF. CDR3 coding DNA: TGTGCCAGCAGTCGGAGCCAAGAGACCCAGTACTTC.

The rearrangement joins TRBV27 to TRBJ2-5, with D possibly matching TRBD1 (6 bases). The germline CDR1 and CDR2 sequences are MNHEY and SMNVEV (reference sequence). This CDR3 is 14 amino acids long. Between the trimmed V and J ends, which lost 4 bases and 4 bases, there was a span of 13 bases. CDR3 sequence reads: CASSSNRGGETQYF. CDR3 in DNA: TGTGCCAGCAGTTCCAACCGAGGGGGAGAGACCCAGTACTTC.

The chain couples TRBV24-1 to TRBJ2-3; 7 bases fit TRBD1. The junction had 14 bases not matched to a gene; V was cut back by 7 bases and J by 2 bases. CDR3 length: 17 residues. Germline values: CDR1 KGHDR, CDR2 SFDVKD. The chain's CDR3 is CATSPHPGQSHTDTQYF. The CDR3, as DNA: TGTGCCACCAGCCCCCACCCGGGACAGTCTCACACAGATACGCAGTATTTT.

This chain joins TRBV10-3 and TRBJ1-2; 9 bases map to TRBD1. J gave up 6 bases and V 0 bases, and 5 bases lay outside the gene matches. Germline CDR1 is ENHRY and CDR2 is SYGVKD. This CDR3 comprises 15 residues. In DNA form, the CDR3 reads TGTGCCATCAGTGAGTCTGAGGGACAGGGAAATGGCTACACCTTC. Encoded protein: CAISESEGQGNGYTF.